The rows below give T cell receptor beta chains drawn from one sample of a study of T-cell reconstitution after alpha-beta-depleted transplantation in children. TCRdb re-derived calls from the PCR reads in MiXCR, one entry per CDR3 protein. The profile covers 440,000 or so distinct CDR3 sequences, with roughly 10% appearing a single time and roughly 5.5% taken by the ten largest. The material was PBMCs from the stem cell graft donor, obtained from the stem cell graft. Every receptor here comes from a human donor who donated a stem cell graft to a child with acute myeloid leukemia. Each CDR3 is given with its conserved first and last residue. The D gene is left open where the match is weak. Clone size is stated in some rows and not others, as once, few, many or a class when expanded.

CDR3nt: TGTGCCAGCAGCCAACCCGGTCGGGGGCGTAATTCACCCCTCCACTTT; CDR3aa: CASSQPGRGRNSPLHF; len: 16; j_gene: TRBJ1-6; d_gene: .; abundance: .; v_gene: TRBV7-2
CDR3nt: TGTGCCAGCAGCTCCCGAGGGATCACAGATACGCAGTATTTT; CDR3aa: CASSSRGITDTQYF; len: 14; j_gene: TRBJ2-3; d_gene: .; abundance: many; v_gene: TRBV7-8
CDR3nt: TGTGCCTGGAGTGTCGGCAGGTTTGGCGGTGAAAAACTGTTTTTT; CDR3aa: CAWSVGRFGGEKLFF; len: 15; j_gene: TRBJ1-4; d_gene: .; abundance: .; v_gene: TRBV30
CDR3nt: TGTGCCAGCAGCTCGGCGCGGACAGGGTTCGACTATGGCTACACCTTC; CDR3aa: CASSSARTGFDYGYTF; len: 16; j_gene: TRBJ1-2; d_gene: TRBD1; abundance: .; v_gene: TRBV7-2
CDR3nt: TGTGCCAGCAGTCAGACTAGCTTCTACAATGAGCAGTTCTTC; CDR3aa: CASSQTSFYNEQFF; len: 14; j_gene: TRBJ2-1; d_gene: TRBD2; abundance: .; v_gene: TRBV6-1
CDR3nt: TGTGCCAGTGACAGGGTATATGGTGAAGCTTTCTTT; CDR3aa: CASDRVYGEAFF; len: 12; j_gene: TRBJ1-1; d_gene: TRBD1; abundance: .; v_gene: TRBV6-6
CDR3nt: TGTGCCAGCAGCCAAGAGGCAGGAAAGGGCTATGGCTACACCTTC; CDR3aa: CASSQEAGKGYGYTF; len: 15; j_gene: TRBJ1-2; d_gene: .; abundance: few; v_gene: TRBV3-1
CDR3nt: TGTGCCAGCAGCCGGGGACTAGCGGGAGGGGAGGGGCAGTTCTTC; CDR3aa: CASSRGLAGGEGQFF; len: 15; j_gene: TRBJ2-1; d_gene: TRBD2; abundance: .; v_gene: TRBV11-2
CDR3nt: TGCAGCGTTCTGGCAGGGACCCAACAAGAGACCCAGTACTTC; CDR3aa: CSVLAGTQQETQYF; len: 14; j_gene: TRBJ2-5; d_gene: .; abundance: many; v_gene: TRBV29-1
CDR3nt: TGCAGTGCCGGGCGGGGGAAAGATCAGCCCCAGCATTTT; CDR3aa: CSAGRGKDQPQHF; len: 13; j_gene: TRBJ1-5; d_gene: .; abundance: few; v_gene: TRBV20-1
CDR3nt: TGCGCCAGCAGCCCCGGGACTAGAACCTACGAGCAGTACTTC; CDR3aa: CASSPGTRTYEQYF; len: 14; j_gene: TRBJ2-7; d_gene: TRBD2; abundance: few; v_gene: TRBV5-1
CDR3nt: TGCAGTGCTCTGGGGCAGACGAACACTGAAGCTTTCTTT; CDR3aa: CSALGQTNTEAFF; len: 13; j_gene: TRBJ1-1; d_gene: .; abundance: few; v_gene: TRBV20-1
CDR3nt: TGTGCCAGCAGCGTAGACAGGGGTTCGGGGGCCAACGTCCTGACTTTC; CDR3aa: CASSVDRGSGANVLTF; len: 16; j_gene: TRBJ2-6; d_gene: TRBD1; abundance: .; v_gene: TRBV9
CDR3nt: TGCGCCAGCAGCTTTTCTGGACAGCGGGAGACCCAGTACTTC; CDR3aa: CASSFSGQRETQYF; len: 14; j_gene: TRBJ2-5; d_gene: .; abundance: many; v_gene: TRBV5-1
CDR3nt: TGCAGCGCCGAAAGGGCCGGGGAGCTGTTTTTT; CDR3aa: CSAERAGELFF; len: 11; j_gene: TRBJ2-2; d_gene: .; abundance: .; v_gene: TRBV29-1
CDR3nt: TGTGCCAGCAGCTTAGAGGGTATTAACACCGGGGAGCTGTTTTTT; CDR3aa: CASSLEGINTGELFF; len: 15; j_gene: TRBJ2-2; d_gene: .; abundance: few; v_gene: TRBV11-2
CDR3nt: TGCAGCGTTGAATGGGGTTATAGGATCGAAAACATTCAGTACTTC; CDR3aa: CSVEWGYRIENIQYF; len: 15; j_gene: TRBJ2-4; d_gene: .; abundance: .; v_gene: TRBV29-1
CDR3nt: TGTGCCAGCAGTTACCACGGCCAGGCGAACACTGAAGCTTTCTTT; CDR3aa: CASSYHGQANTEAFF; len: 15; j_gene: TRBJ1-1; d_gene: .; abundance: few; v_gene: TRBV12-3/TRBV12-4
CDR3nt: TGTGCCAGCACCCGGATGAACAGGGTGAACACTGAAGCTTTCTTT; CDR3aa: CASTRMNRVNTEAFF; len: 15; j_gene: TRBJ1-1; d_gene: .; abundance: .; v_gene: TRBV5-6
CDR3nt: TGCAGCGTTGGTCTAACGGGGGACAATGAGCAGTTCTTC; CDR3aa: CSVGLTGDNEQFF; len: 13; j_gene: TRBJ2-1; d_gene: .; abundance: few; v_gene: TRBV29-1
CDR3nt: TGCGCCAGCAGCCGGGACGTGGGGACTGAAGCTTTCTTT; CDR3aa: CASSRDVGTEAFF; len: 13; j_gene: TRBJ1-1; d_gene: .; abundance: few; v_gene: TRBV5-1
CDR3nt: TGTGCCAGCAGCGCAAGGGGAGTACTAGCCTACAATGAGCAGTTCTTC; CDR3aa: CASSARGVLAYNEQFF; len: 16; j_gene: TRBJ2-1; d_gene: .; abundance: many; v_gene: TRBV9
CDR3nt: TGTGCTAGCAGCCCCGGCGCATCGGCTCCCTACGAGCAGTACTTC; CDR3aa: CASSPGASAPYEQYF; len: 15; j_gene: TRBJ2-7; d_gene: .; abundance: .; v_gene: TRBV7-7
CDR3nt: TGTGCCATCAGGCCCGGGGACATCACTGAAGCTTTCTTT; CDR3aa: CAIRPGDITEAFF; len: 13; j_gene: TRBJ1-1; d_gene: .; abundance: few; v_gene: TRBV10-3
CDR3nt: TGTGCCAGCTCACCACCCCAGGATACGCAGTATTTT; CDR3aa: CASSPPQDTQYF; len: 12; j_gene: TRBJ2-3; d_gene: .; abundance: many; v_gene: TRBV7-9
CDR3nt: TGTGCCAGCGGCCGAAGGAGGGCAACCGGAACCTTCCCAGATACGCAGTATTTT; CDR3aa: CASGRRRATGTFPDTQYF; len: 18; j_gene: TRBJ2-3; d_gene: .; abundance: .; v_gene: TRBV27
CDR3nt: TGTGCCAGCAGTTTTTCCGGGTGGGCACAAAACATTCAGTACTTC; CDR3aa: CASSFSGWAQNIQYF; len: 15; j_gene: TRBJ2-4; d_gene: .; abundance: few; v_gene: TRBV27
CDR3nt: TGCAGTGCTAGGGCACAGGGAGGCAACACCGGGGAGCTGTTTTTT; CDR3aa: CSARAQGGNTGELFF; len: 15; j_gene: TRBJ2-2; d_gene: .; abundance: few; v_gene: TRBV20-1
CDR3nt: TGTGCCAGCAGTTTAGGCCGACAGAGGGCTTTCTTT; CDR3aa: CASSLGRQRAFF; len: 12; j_gene: TRBJ1-1; d_gene: .; abundance: many; v_gene: TRBV12-3/TRBV12-4
CDR3nt: TGCAGTGCTACCAGGGGGCGGGTCACCGGGGAGCTGTTTTTT; CDR3aa: CSATRGRVTGELFF; len: 14; j_gene: TRBJ2-2; d_gene: TRBD1; abundance: few; v_gene: TRBV20-1
CDR3nt: TGCGCCAGCAGCACCCCGGGACTAGCGGGAGTTAATGAGCAGTTCTTC; CDR3aa: CASSTPGLAGVNEQFF; len: 16; j_gene: TRBJ2-1; d_gene: TRBD2; abundance: few; v_gene: TRBV5-1
CDR3nt: TGTGCCAGCAGCTTAGGGGCGGGAGGGTCTTACGAGCAGTACTTC; CDR3aa: CASSLGAGGSYEQYF; len: 15; j_gene: TRBJ2-7; d_gene: TRBD2; abundance: many; v_gene: TRBV7-2
CDR3nt: TGTGCCAGCAGCTTATCTGATTCAGATACGCAGTATTTT; CDR3aa: CASSLSDSDTQYF; len: 13; j_gene: TRBJ2-3; d_gene: .; abundance: many; v_gene: TRBV7-2
CDR3nt: TGCGCCAGCACGACAGGGTCGGGAAACACCATATATTTT; CDR3aa: CASTTGSGNTIYF; len: 13; j_gene: TRBJ1-3; d_gene: TRBD1; abundance: few; v_gene: TRBV5-1
CDR3nt: TGTGCCAGCAGTTCCAGGACAGCTAACTACGAGCAGTACTTC; CDR3aa: CASSSRTANYEQYF; len: 14; j_gene: TRBJ2-7; d_gene: .; abundance: few; v_gene: TRBV6-2/TRBV6-3
CDR3nt: TGCAGTGCCCAAGAACTAGCGGGATTAGATACGCAGTATTTT; CDR3aa: CSAQELAGLDTQYF; len: 14; j_gene: TRBJ2-3; d_gene: TRBD2; abundance: .; v_gene: TRBV20-1
CDR3nt: TGCAGTGCTTTTGGGCGGGAGGACTACGAGCAGTACTTC; CDR3aa: CSAFGREDYEQYF; len: 13; j_gene: TRBJ2-7; d_gene: TRBD2; abundance: .; v_gene: TRBV20-1
CDR3nt: TGTGCCAGCAGTTTAGCCCCTTGGGGGAATTCGCAGCAGTTCTTC; CDR3aa: CASSLAPWGNSQQFF; len: 15; j_gene: TRBJ2-1; d_gene: .; abundance: few; v_gene: TRBV12-3/TRBV12-4
CDR3nt: TGTGCCAGCAGTAGCGGACTAGCGGGAGGAAATTATCGCACAGATACGCAGTATTTT; CDR3aa: CASSSGLAGGNYRTDTQYF; len: 19; j_gene: TRBJ2-3; d_gene: TRBD2; abundance: .; v_gene: TRBV27
CDR3nt: TGTGCCAGCAACGACTACCGATCCTACAATGAGCAGTTCTTC; CDR3aa: CASNDYRSYNEQFF; len: 14; j_gene: TRBJ2-1; d_gene: .; abundance: many; v_gene: TRBV6-2/TRBV6-3
CDR3nt: TGTGCCAGCAATCGAAATTGGGCGAGAAATGAGCAGTTCTTC; CDR3aa: CASNRNWARNEQFF; len: 14; j_gene: TRBJ2-1; d_gene: .; abundance: many; v_gene: TRBV6-2/TRBV6-3
CDR3nt: TGCAGCGTTGGGGCTAGCGGGAGCTTCAATGAGCAGTTCTTC; CDR3aa: CSVGASGSFNEQFF; len: 14; j_gene: TRBJ2-1; d_gene: TRBD2; abundance: many; v_gene: TRBV29-1
CDR3nt: TGCGCCAGCAGCCTAAAGGTCCTCTCAGGAGATATGAACACCGGGGAGCTGTTTTTT; CDR3aa: CASSLKVLSGDMNTGELFF; len: 19; j_gene: TRBJ2-2; d_gene: .; abundance: .; v_gene: TRBV5-1
CDR3nt: TGTGCCAGCAGCCACAGGGTTCTCAATGAGCAGTTCTTC; CDR3aa: CASSHRVLNEQFF; len: 13; j_gene: TRBJ2-1; d_gene: .; abundance: .; v_gene: TRBV7-2
CDR3nt: TGTGCCAGCAAAACGACCTGGACTAGCTCAGAGACCCAGTACTTC; CDR3aa: CASKTTWTSSETQYF; len: 15; j_gene: TRBJ2-5; d_gene: TRBD2; abundance: .; v_gene: TRBV27